Included here is one TCR beta chain sequence, with context. No antigen is known for it. From germline, CDR1 is MDHEN and CDR2 SYDVKM. This CDR3 region has 15 residues. Trimming cost V 6 bases and J 7 bases; bases outside gene matches: 12. These data belong to a study of T cell responses to AZD1222 COVID-19 vaccine. Regarding the study as a whole: Sampled repertoires all dated from after the peak T cell response. Mapped onto spike, vaccine-associated CD4 TCRs spanned it and were dominant at 160-218 and 743-854. AZD1222 recipients seropositive at baseline numbered only five to seven.

Only in-frame clones appear in the TCRdb table, and some are missing; sequencing was by immunoSEQ multiplex PCR. This sample has about 140,000 clones, with about 90% found just once. The sequence was collected from an adult who received the MenACWY meningococcal vaccine as a control. Here the sequenced sample was peripheral blood, taken 28 days after the second dose of the MenACWY control vaccine. The J gene is TRBJ2-3, the V gene TRBV28, with TRBD1 identical over 8 bases. The CDR3 spells CASSLGQGPPYTQYF. CDR3 coding DNA: TGTGCCAGCAGCCTCGGACAGGGACCCCCCTATACGCAGTATTTT.